Below, 12 T cell receptor beta chains from the same sample are listed, as sequenced in a study of blood T cell repertoires in COVID-19 (dated by TCRdb to 2019 to 2021). Library method: the immunoSEQ multiplex PCR assay. Entries here come from immuneACCESS through TCRdb and include only in-frame sequences with V and J called. Some clones fail to appear in such tables; in the studies checked, an unresolved V gene covers under half of the shortfall, and the cause of the remainder is unknown. The sample table holds 150,000 to 200,000 clones, of which about four fifths were seen once. The ten biggest clones cover about 11% of the sample. Sequencing was carried out using peripheral blood. The receptors originated from a man aged 60 to 69 with active or convalescent COVID-19.

The V call is TRBV3-1 (or the pseudogene TRBV3-2), the J call TRBJ2-3, with D possibly being TRBD2 (6 bases). CDR3 length equals 14 residues. V was cut by 5 bases and J by 4 bases, with 13 bases left in between. The V gene's germline CDR1 is LGHDT and CDR2 YNNKEL (reference sequence). The CDR3 nucleotides read TGTGCCAGCAGCTTGGGACTTGTGGCAGATACGCAGTATTTT. Translation: CASSLGLVADTQYF.

This clone was recorded once. The rearrangement joins TRBV14 to TRBJ2-7, with no clear D. The CDR3 length is 14 residues. CDR1 SGHDN and CDR2 FVKESK come from the germline V gene. V was cut by 0 bases and J by 1 base, with 7 bases left in between. DNA for the CDR3: TGTGCCAGCAGCCAAGAGCCCAGATCCTACGAGCAGTACTTC. It yields the protein CASSQEPRSYEQYF.

V is TRBV12-3 or TRBV12-4 and J is TRBJ1-2; D possibly corresponds to TRBD1 (5 bases). With 5 bases removed from V and 5 bases from J, the gap between germline ends came to 12 bases. This CDR3 spans 13 amino acids. The CDR3 region has the DNA TGTGCCAGCAGTCCGGGACTGGGTTATGGCTACACCTTC. Translated: CASSPGLGYGYTF.

The rearrangement links TRBV14 to TRBJ2-5; 7 positions agree with TRBD2. The CDR3 has 15 amino acids. CDR1 and CDR2 from the germline V gene are SGHDN and FVKESK. V gave up 0 bases and J gave up 3 bases; unmatched junction bases: 4. In nucleotides, the CDR3 is TGTGCCAGCAGCCAAGAGGCTAGCGGAGAAGAGACCCAGTACTTC. Translated, it gives CASSQEASGEETQYF. The whole variable domain, filled in from reference TRBV14 and TRBJ2-5, reads EAGVTQFPSHSVIEKGQTVTLRCDPISGHDNLYWYRRVMGKEIKFLLHFVKESKQDESGMPNNRFLAERTGGTYSTLKVQPAELEDSGVYFCASSQEASGEETQYFGPGTRLLVL.

The V and J genes are TRBV7-9 and TRBJ1-3, with TRBD1 matching 7 bases. V lost 1 base and J lost 6; bases outside the gene matches: 3. CDR1 and CDR2 from the germline V gene are SEHNR and FQNEAQ (reference sequence). The length of the CDR3 is 14 residues. The CDR3 DNA reads TGTGCCAGCAGCTTAGGGCAGGGGGAAAACACCATATATTTT. Amino acids: CASSLGQGENTIYF.

The chain joins TRBV11-2 to TRBJ2-7; possibly TRBD1 for D (6 bases). From germline, CDR1 is SGHAT and CDR2 FQNNGV. With 1 base removed from V and 3 bases from J, the gap between germline ends came to 16 bases. The CDR3 is 16 residues long. The CDR3 nucleotides are TGTGCCAGCAGCTTAGGACACTCGGTCAGGGGCTACGAGCAGTACTTC. Translation gives CASSLGHSVRGYEQYF.

The chain employs TRBV7-9 and TRBJ2-2, with 13 bases identical to TRBD2. Trimming at V came to 8 bases and at J to 2 bases, leaving 5 bases not matched to a gene. Germline V lookup: CDR1 SEHNR, CDR2 FQNEAQ (reference sequence). This CDR3 is 16 amino acids long. The CDR3 DNA reads as TGTGCCAGCGGGGGACTAGCGGGAAAAAACACCGGGGAGCTGTTTTTT. Its translation: CASGGLAGKNTGELFF.

This clone was seen a handful of times. The chain combines TRBV6-5 with TRBJ1-6; the match to TRBD1 covers 9 bases. This CDR3 comprises 14 residues. V lost 6 bases, J lost 10 bases, and 7 bases stayed unmatched. Per germline, CDR1 MNHEY and CDR2 SVGAGI. The CDR3 sequence: CASRKDRGFSPLHF. The CDR3 DNA is TGTGCCAGCAGAAAGGACAGGGGTTTCTCACCCCTCCACTTT.

The chain joins TRBV5-1 to TRBJ2-5, with D hard to call. Deletions cut 3 bases from V and 2 bases from J, with 8 bases between. This CDR3 spans 13 amino acids. Germline values: CDR1 SGHRS, CDR2 YFSETQ. CDR3 bases: TGCGCCAGCAGCTCCTCCCCTCAAGAGACCCAGTACTTC. Its protein is CASSSSPQETQYF.

The CDR3 DNA is TGTGCCAGCTCACCGACAGAGAATGAAAAACTGTTTTTT. Amino acids: CASSPTENEKLFF. The chain uses TRBV18 and TRBJ1-4, with D maybe TRBD1 (5 bases). The CDR3 length is 13 residues. Germline-derived CDR1 and CDR2 are KGHSH and LQKENI. Trimming cost V 3 bases and J 5 bases, with 7 bases left between them. The full variable domain, its missing parts supplied by reference TRBV18 and TRBJ1-4, is NAGVMQNPRHLVRRRGQEARLRCSPMKGHSHVYWYRQLPEEGLKFMVYLQKENIIDESGMPKERFSAEFPKEGPSILRIQQVVRGDSAAYFCASSPTENEKLFFGSGTQLSVL.

This chain connects TRBV5-1 to TRBJ1-4; 8 bases are a match to TRBD1. This CDR3 has 14 residues. V lost 2 bases and J lost 8; bases outside the gene matches: 5. Germline lookup yields CDR1 SGHRS and CDR2 YFSETQ. The CDR3 region is CASSFGQGREKLFF. The CDR3 DNA follows: TGCGCCAGCAGCTTCGGACAGGGTCGCGAAAAACTGTTTTTT.

The chain links TRBV11-3 to TRBJ2-1; 12 nucleotides align to TRBD2. CDR1 is SGHNT and CDR2 is YENEEA in the germline V gene. The CDR3 is made up of 15 amino acids. V shed 4 bases, J shed 7 bases, and the junction held 5 bases outside the gene matches. CDR3: CASSSRLAGVNEQFF. CDR3 DNA sequence: TGTGCCAGCAGCTCACGACTAGCGGGAGTGAATGAGCAGTTCTTC.